The rows below give T cell receptor beta chains drawn from one sample of a study of CD8+ T cells in alopecia areata. Produced via immunoSEQ multiplex PCR; TCRdb's table is partial and in-frame only. In the table there are some 110,000 clones, over 60% of which are singletons. The sample comprised CD4+ T cells sorted from blood. The receptor source for this set is a human donor in good health. Both conserved end residues are part of each CDR3. Each record gives: D gene, J gene, V gene, clone size, CDR3 DNA, CDR3 protein. A D gene is named only where the DNA matches it firmly. Size is omitted from some rows. Given values are once, few, many or a class for expanded clones.

>NA|TRBJ2-7|TRBV2|NA
TGTGCCAGCAGCCCAGGCGCAGGCGAGCAGTACTTC
CASSPGAGEQYF
>NA|TRBJ2-2|TRBV25-1|NA
TGTGCCAGCAGTCGGGGGACAGCGAACACCGGGGAGCTGTTTTTT
CASSRGTANTGELFF
>TRBD1|TRBJ1-3|TRBV30|NA
TGTGCCTGGAGTCCCGGGACAGGGACCTCCAGGGGAGGAAACACCATATATTTT
CAWSPGTGTSRGGNTIYF
>TRBD1|TRBJ1-1|TRBV7-8|NA
TGTGCCAGCAGCTTAAGGGAGAGATGGGGACAGAGGAACACTGAAGCTTTCTTT
CASSLRERWGQRNTEAFF
>NA|TRBJ1-5|TRBV30|NA
TGTGCCTGGAGTGTTCAAGTTAATCAGCCCCAGCATTTT
CAWSVQVNQPQHF
>NA|TRBJ1-2|TRBV6-5|NA
TGTGCCAGCAGTTACTCTCGAGGCGGATATGGCTACACCTTC
CASSYSRGGYGYTF
>NA|TRBJ1-5|TRBV30|NA
TGTGCCTGGAGTGATAGTAATCAGCCCCAGCATTTT
CAWSDSNQPQHF
>NA|TRBJ2-3|TRBV29-1|few
TGCAGCGTTAATCCCACAGATACGCAGTATTTT
CSVNPTDTQYF
>TRBD1|TRBJ2-5|TRBV4-1|few
TGCGCCAGCAGCCCTGTAACAGGGGGCCGGGCGGCCCAGTACTTC
CASSPVTGGRAAQYF
>NA|TRBJ1-4|TRBV21-1|few
TGTGCCAGCAGGGAAAAACTGTTTTTT
CASREKLFF
>NA|TRBJ1-1|TRBV13|few
TGTGCCAGCAGCCAAACGAGGGCTCGGGGGCAAAGCACTGAAGCTTTCTTT
CASSQTRARGQSTEAFF
>TRBD1|TRBJ2-6|TRBV14|NA
TGTGCCAGCAGCCAAGTTGGCAGGGGGAGGGCCAACGTCCTGACTTTC
CASSQVGRGRANVLTF
>NA|TRBJ2-6|TRBV25-1|NA
TGTGCCAGCAGAGGACGGGGGGCCAACGTCCTGACTTTC
CASRGRGANVLTF
>NA|TRBJ1-3|TRBV30|NA
TGTGCCTGGAGCCACGGGGGGGGAAACGGAAACACCATATATTTT
CAWSHGGGNGNTIYF
>NA|TRBJ1-1|TRBV29-1|NA
TGCAGCGTTGAACCGGACGGGGGGGTCACTGAAGCTTTCTTT
CSVEPDGGVTEAFF
>NA|TRBJ1-2|TRBV2|NA
TGTGCCAGCAGTGAACGCCAGGGGAATGGCTACACCTTC
CASSERQGNGYTF
>NA|TRBJ2-1|TRBV7-6|NA
TGTGCCAGCAGATCGGCCAATGAGCAGTTCTTC
CASRSANEQFF
>NA|TRBJ1-2|TRBV6-6|NA
TGTGCCAGCGGTTGGGACTATGGCTACACCTTC
CASGWDYGYTF
>TRBD1|TRBJ1-1|TRBV4-1|NA
TGCGCCAGCAGCCGGGGACAGGGGATGAACACTGAAGCTTTCTTT
CASSRGQGMNTEAFF
>NA|TRBJ1-5|TRBV7-9|NA
TGTGCCAGCAGCTGGGGGGGAGGAGGCAATCAGCCCCAGCATTTT
CASSWGGGGNQPQHF
>TRBD1|TRBJ1-4|TRBV30|NA
TGTGCCTGGAGTGTACAGGGGGGTGAAAAACTGTTTTTT
CAWSVQGGEKLFF
>TRBD1|TRBJ1-4|TRBV28|NA
TGTGCCAGCAGTTCCGGAGGGGGCCCTAATGAAAAACTGTTTTTT
CASSSGGGPNEKLFF
>NA|TRBJ2-5|TRBV2|NA
TGTGCCAGCAGCGGACAACAGCGATCCCAAGAGACCCAGTACTTC
CASSGQQRSQETQYF
>NA|TRBJ2-3|TRBV5-1|NA
TGCGCCAGCAGCTTGGGTCTAGGAGGAGGCACAGATACGCAGTATTTT
CASSLGLGGGTDTQYF